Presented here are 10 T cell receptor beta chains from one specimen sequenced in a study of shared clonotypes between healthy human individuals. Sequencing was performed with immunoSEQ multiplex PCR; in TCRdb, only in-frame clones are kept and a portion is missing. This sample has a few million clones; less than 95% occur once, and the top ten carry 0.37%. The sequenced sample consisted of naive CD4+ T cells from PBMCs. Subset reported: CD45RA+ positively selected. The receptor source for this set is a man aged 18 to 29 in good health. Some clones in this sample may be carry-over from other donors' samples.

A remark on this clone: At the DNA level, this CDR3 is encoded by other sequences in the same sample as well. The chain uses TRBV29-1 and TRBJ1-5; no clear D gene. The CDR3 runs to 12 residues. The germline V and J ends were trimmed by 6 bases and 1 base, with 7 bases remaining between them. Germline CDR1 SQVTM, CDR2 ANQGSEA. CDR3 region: CSVSGSNQPQHF. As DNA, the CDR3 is TGCAGCGTGTCGGGGAGCAATCAGCCCCAGCATTTT.

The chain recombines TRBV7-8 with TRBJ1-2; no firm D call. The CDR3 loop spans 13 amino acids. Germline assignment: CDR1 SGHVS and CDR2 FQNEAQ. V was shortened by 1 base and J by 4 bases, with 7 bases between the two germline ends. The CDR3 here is CASSLGGVYGYTF. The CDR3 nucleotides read TGTGCCAGCAGCTTAGGCGGCGTCTATGGCTACACCTTC. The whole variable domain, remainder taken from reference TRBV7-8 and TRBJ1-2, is GAGVSQSPRYKVAKRGQDVALRCDPISGHVSLFWYQQALGQGPEFLTYFQNEAQLDKSGLPSDRFFAERPEGSVSTLKIQRTQQEDSAVYLCASSLGGVYGYTFGSGTRLTVV.

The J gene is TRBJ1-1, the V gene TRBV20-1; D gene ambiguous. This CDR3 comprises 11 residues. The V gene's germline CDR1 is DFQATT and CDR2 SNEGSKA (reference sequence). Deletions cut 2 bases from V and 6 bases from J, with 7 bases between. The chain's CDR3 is CSARRWSEAFF. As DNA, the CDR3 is TGCAGTGCTAGACGGTGGTCTGAAGCTTTCTTT.

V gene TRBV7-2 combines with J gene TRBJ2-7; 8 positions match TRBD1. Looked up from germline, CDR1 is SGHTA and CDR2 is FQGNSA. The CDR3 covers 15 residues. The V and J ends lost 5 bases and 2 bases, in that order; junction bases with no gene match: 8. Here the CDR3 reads CASSPGQGRTYEQYF. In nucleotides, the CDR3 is TGTGCCAGCAGCCCAGGACAGGGTCGGACCTACGAGCAGTACTTC.

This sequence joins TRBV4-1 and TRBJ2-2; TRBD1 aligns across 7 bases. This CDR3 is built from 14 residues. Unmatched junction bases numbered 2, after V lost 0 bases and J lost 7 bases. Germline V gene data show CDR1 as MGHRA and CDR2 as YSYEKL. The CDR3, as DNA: TGCGCCAGCAGCCAAGAATACAGGGGCGGGGAGCTGTTTTTT. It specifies CASSQEYRGGELFF.

CDR3 sequence: CASRDDRVVAAFF. The CDR3 bases are TGTGCCAGCAGAGACGACAGGGTTGTTGCGGCTTTCTTT. The rearrangement joins TRBV28 to TRBJ1-1; 7 nucleotides align to TRBD1. The CDR3 is 13 residues long. Germline V lookup: CDR1 MDHEN, CDR2 SYDVKM. V shed 6 bases, J shed 11 bases, and the junction held 12 bases outside the gene matches.

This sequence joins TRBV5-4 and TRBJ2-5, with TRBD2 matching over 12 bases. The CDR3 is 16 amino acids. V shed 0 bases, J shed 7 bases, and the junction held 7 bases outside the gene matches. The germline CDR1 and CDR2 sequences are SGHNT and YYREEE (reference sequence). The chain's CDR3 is CASSLGGLAGSGTQYF. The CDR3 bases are TGTGCCAGCAGCTTGGGTGGACTAGCGGGATCCGGGACCCAGTACTTC.

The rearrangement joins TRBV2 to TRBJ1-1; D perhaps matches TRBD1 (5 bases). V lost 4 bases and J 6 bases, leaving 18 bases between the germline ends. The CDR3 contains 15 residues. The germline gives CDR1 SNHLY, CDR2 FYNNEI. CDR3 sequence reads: CASSAARGVGSEAFF. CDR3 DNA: TGTGCCAGCAGTGCGGCTCGGGGGGTAGGGTCTGAAGCTTTCTTT.

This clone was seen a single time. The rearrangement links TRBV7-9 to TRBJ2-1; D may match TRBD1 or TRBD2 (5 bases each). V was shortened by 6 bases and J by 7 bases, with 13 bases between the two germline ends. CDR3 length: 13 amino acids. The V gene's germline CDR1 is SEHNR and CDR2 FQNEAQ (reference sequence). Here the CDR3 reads CASREGLWNEQFF. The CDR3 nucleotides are TGTGCCAGCAGAGAGGGGTTGTGGAATGAGCAGTTCTTC.

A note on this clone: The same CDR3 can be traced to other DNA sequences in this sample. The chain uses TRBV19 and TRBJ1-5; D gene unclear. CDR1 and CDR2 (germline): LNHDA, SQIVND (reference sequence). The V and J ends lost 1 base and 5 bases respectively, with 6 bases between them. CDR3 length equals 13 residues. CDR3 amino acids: CASSIGRDQPQHF. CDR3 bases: TGTGCCAGTAGTATAGGAAGGGATCAGCCCCAGCATTTT.